A selection of T cell receptor beta chains follows, all from one sample in a study of cytomegalovirus exposure and HLA in healthy donors. Clones were sequenced by immunoSEQ multiplex PCR, and TCRdb holds only the in-frame ones, with some missing. The sample lists approximately 93,000 clones, around three fifths seen once, with more than 5% in the top ten. Sequenced material: PBMCs. The receptor source for this set is a boy between 10 and 17 years old in good health and CMV-seropositive. Each CDR3 is given with its conserved first and last residue. The order of the fields is CDR3 DNA, CDR3 protein, V gene, D gene, J gene, CDR3 length, clone size. A D gene is named only where the DNA matches it firmly. For some rows the clone size is stated as once, few or many, or as a class when expanded; others skip it.

TGTGCCAGTCCCCGACAGGATACCACGAGGACCCTTAGCAATCAGCCCCAGCATTTT	CASPRQDTTRTLSNQPQHF	TRBV19	-	TRBJ1-5	19	few
TGCAGCGTTGCCAGGGGGCGGAATCAGCCCCAGCATTTT	CSVARGRNQPQHF	TRBV29-1	TRBD1	TRBJ1-5	13	few
TGTGCCAGCAGCCCGACAGGGGGATTCACAGATACGCAGTATTTT	CASSPTGGFTDTQYF	TRBV4-2	TRBD1	TRBJ2-3	15	-
TGTGCCAGCACCCCCGGGGGGGGAACTGAAGCTTTCTTT	CASTPGGGTEAFF	TRBV6-7	-	TRBJ1-1	13	-
TGTGCCAGCAGTTTTGGACAGGGGTACGGCAATGAGCAGTTCTTC	CASSFGQGYGNEQFF	TRBV6-6	TRBD1	TRBJ2-1	15	-
TGTGCCAGCAGCTTAGGGCCCGAGGCTGAAGCTTTCTTT	CASSLGPEAEAFF	TRBV7-9	-	TRBJ1-1	13	-
TGTGCCAGCAGCGTAGTAGGCGGTCAGGGGATCTCTGGAAACACCATATATTTT	CASSVVGGQGISGNTIYF	TRBV9	-	TRBJ1-3	18	-
TGTGCCTGGAGTGTACCGACAGGGTCCAGAAGTTCACCCCTCCACTTT	CAWSVPTGSRSSPLHF	TRBV30	TRBD1	TRBJ1-6	16	few
TGTGCCAGTGCCCTGAGTAATAGCAATCAGCCCCAGCATTTT	CASALSNSNQPQHF	TRBV19	-	TRBJ1-5	14	-
TGTGCCAGCAGCACACAAGAGACCCAGTACTTC	CASSTQETQYF	TRBV5-6	-	TRBJ2-5	11	-
TGTGCCAGCAGGGCAGGATACAATGAGCAGTTCTTC	CASRAGYNEQFF	TRBV2	-	TRBJ2-1	12	few
TGCGCCAGCAGCCTAGATACAGGGGTAAGCAATCAGCCCCAGCATTTT	CASSLDTGVSNQPQHF	TRBV4-1	TRBD1	TRBJ1-5	16	few
TGCGCCAGCAGTGAGCGGGCTAGCGGGAGGGTTGAGCAGTTCTTC	CASSERASGRVEQFF	TRBV10-2	TRBD2	TRBJ2-1	15	few
TGTGCCAGCAACGGAGCGGGGGTTGGAGAGACCCAGTACTTC	CASNGAGVGETQYF	TRBV7-2	TRBD2	TRBJ2-5	14	-
TGTGCCAGCAGCTTAGTACTTGAAAGTTGGGAGACCCAGTACTTC	CASSLVLESWETQYF	TRBV7-9	-	TRBJ2-5	15	-
TGTGCCAGCAGTATGCCGGGATTCGATACGCAGTATTTT	CASSMPGFDTQYF	TRBV6-5	-	TRBJ2-3	13	-
TGTGCCACCAGCAGAGACCCGAAAGCCGGAAACACCATATATTTT	CATSRDPKAGNTIYF	TRBV15	-	TRBJ1-3	15	-
TGTGCTAGCAGCTTAGACCCTAGCAGACAAGAGACCCAGTACTTC	CASSLDPSRQETQYF	TRBV7-7	-	TRBJ2-5	15	-
TGTGCCAGCAGCTTGTTTAACAGGGCGACTGGAAACACCATATATTTT	CASSLFNRATGNTIYF	TRBV5-6	-	TRBJ1-3	16	-
TGTGCCAGCAGCTACGGGACTAGCGGGGGAATGGATACGCAGTATTTT	CASSYGTSGGMDTQYF	TRBV7-9	TRBD2	TRBJ2-3	16	-
TGTGCCTGGGTAAGACAGGGCGGTCATGGCTACACCTTC	CAWVRQGGHGYTF	TRBV30	TRBD1	TRBJ1-2	13	few
TGTGCCAGCAGCCAAGATCTTGTGGGGGGTACTAATGAAAAACTGTTTTTT	CASSQDLVGGTNEKLFF	TRBV14	-	TRBJ1-4	17	few
TGTGCCAGCAGCGTAGATCCTAGCGGGAGTCCTGACACCGGGGAGCTGTTTTTT	CASSVDPSGSPDTGELFF	TRBV9	TRBD2	TRBJ2-2	18	-
TGTGCCAGCAGCTTTTGGGACAACACAGATACGCAGTATTTT	CASSFWDNTDTQYF	TRBV7-3	-	TRBJ2-3	14	once
TGCGCCAGCAGCCAGCGTCCCGGGACAGGGAACACTGAAGCTTTCTTT	CASSQRPGTGNTEAFF	TRBV4-3	TRBD1	TRBJ1-1	16	few
TGTGCCACTCAAACCGGGACAGATTATCGGCCCCAGCATTTT	CATQTGTDYRPQHF	TRBV19	TRBD1	TRBJ1-5	14	-
TGTGCCAGCAGCCTCTGGCAGGGAAACACCATATATTTT	CASSLWQGNTIYF	TRBV5-4	-	TRBJ1-3	13	-
TGTGCCAGCAGTAGGGGACAGGGGACCTACAATGAGCAGTTCTTC	CASSRGQGTYNEQFF	TRBV25-1	TRBD1	TRBJ2-1	15	-
TGCGCCAGCAGCCAAGCAATACTTGCGAGGACAGGGCTGAACACTGAAGCTTTCTTT	CASSQAILARTGLNTEAFF	TRBV4-1	TRBD1	TRBJ1-1	19	-
-	CASSVGSGQGPYNEQFF	TRBV9	-	TRBJ2-1	17	-
TGCAGCGTCTACACAGGGGGAGATGGCTACACCTTC	CSVYTGGDGYTF	TRBV29-1	TRBD1	TRBJ1-2	12	-
TGTGCCTGGAGTAAAGGGGTTACCATGAACACTGAAGCTTTCTTT	CAWSKGVTMNTEAFF	TRBV30	-	TRBJ1-1	15	few
TGTGCCAGCAACCGGGTTGGAGGGGATACGCAGTATTTT	CASNRVGGDTQYF	TRBV5-4	-	TRBJ2-3	13	few
TGTGCCAGCAGCCAAGAGCCCGGGAGGCATCAGCCCCAGCATTTT	CASSQEPGRHQPQHF	TRBV4-2	-	TRBJ1-5	15	-
TGCAGCGTGCCGACGCTTGCGGGAGGGCCAGATACGCAGTATTTT	CSVPTLAGGPDTQYF	TRBV29-1	TRBD2	TRBJ2-3	15	-
TGTGCCAGCAGTTATTCCGGGGGGAGCACTGAAGCTTTCTTT	CASSYSGGSTEAFF	TRBV6-5	-	TRBJ1-1	14	-
TGTGCCAGCAGGCTATCTGGACAGGGGAGCGGAGCTTTCTTT	CASRLSGQGSGAFF	TRBV27	TRBD1	TRBJ1-1	14	once
TGTGCCAGTAGTCCGACGTGGACAGGGCAAGGAAACACCATATATTTT	CASSPTWTGQGNTIYF	TRBV19	TRBD1	TRBJ1-3	16	-
TGTGCCACCAGCCTTTCTCCCGGGACTAGAGGGCGCTTCCAGCCCTACAATGAGCAGTTCTTC	CATSLSPGTRGRFQPYNEQFF	TRBV15	TRBD2	TRBJ2-1	21	-
TGTGCCAGCAGTTCGTGGGACAGGGAGTACGAGCAGTACTTC	CASSSWDREYEQYF	TRBV6-5	TRBD1	TRBJ2-7	14	-
TGTGCCAGCAGCTTACGGGAAAATTCACCCCTCCACTTT	CASSLRENSPLHF	TRBV7-9	-	TRBJ1-6	13	once
TGTGCCAGCAGCGTAGATGGGGACAGCCTCTCCTACGAGCAGTACTTC	CASSVDGDSLSYEQYF	TRBV9	TRBD1	TRBJ2-7	16	-